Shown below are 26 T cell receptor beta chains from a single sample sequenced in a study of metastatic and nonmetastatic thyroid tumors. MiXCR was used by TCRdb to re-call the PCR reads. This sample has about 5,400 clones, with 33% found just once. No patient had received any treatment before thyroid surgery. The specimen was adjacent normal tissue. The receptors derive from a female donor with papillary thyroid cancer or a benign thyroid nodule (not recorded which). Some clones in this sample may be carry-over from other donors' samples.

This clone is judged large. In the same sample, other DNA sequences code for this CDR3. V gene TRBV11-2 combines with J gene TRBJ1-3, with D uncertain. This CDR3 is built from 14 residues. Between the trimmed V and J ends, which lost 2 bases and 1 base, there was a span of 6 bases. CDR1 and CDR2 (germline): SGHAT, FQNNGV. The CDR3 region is CASSLWGSGNTIYF. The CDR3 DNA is TGTGCCAGCAGCTTATGGGGTTCTGGAAACACCATATATTTT.

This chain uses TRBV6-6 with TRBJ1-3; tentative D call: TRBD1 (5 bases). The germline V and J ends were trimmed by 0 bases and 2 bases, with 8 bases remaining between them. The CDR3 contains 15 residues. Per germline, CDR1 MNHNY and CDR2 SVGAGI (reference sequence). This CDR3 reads CASSYSGTTGNTIYF. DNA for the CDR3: TGTGCCAGCAGTTACTCCGGGACGACTGGAAACACCATATATTTT.

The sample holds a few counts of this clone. Written as DNA, the CDR3 is TGTGCCAGCAGCCCTTCGGCAACGAACTATGGCTACACCTTC. The encoded protein is CASSPSATNYGYTF. The chain carries TRBV7-9 and TRBJ1-2; D remains unclear. Germline V CDR1 and CDR2: SEHNR, FQNEAQ (reference sequence). The CDR3 is 14 residues long. V was clipped by 5 bases and J by 2 bases, with 12 bases between them.

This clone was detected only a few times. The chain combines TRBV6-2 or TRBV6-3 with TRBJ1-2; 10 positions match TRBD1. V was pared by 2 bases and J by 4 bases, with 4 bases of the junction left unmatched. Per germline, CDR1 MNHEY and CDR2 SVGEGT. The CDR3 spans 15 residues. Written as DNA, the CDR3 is TGTGCCAGCAGTTACACCCGGACAGGGGGCTATGGCTACACCTTC. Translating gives CASSYTRTGGYGYTF.

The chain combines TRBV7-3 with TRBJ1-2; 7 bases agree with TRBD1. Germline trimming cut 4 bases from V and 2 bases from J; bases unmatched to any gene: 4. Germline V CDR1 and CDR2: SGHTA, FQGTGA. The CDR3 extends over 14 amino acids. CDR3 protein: CASSSRQGNYGYTF. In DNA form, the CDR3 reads TGTGCCAGCAGCTCTCGACAGGGAAACTATGGCTACACCTTC.

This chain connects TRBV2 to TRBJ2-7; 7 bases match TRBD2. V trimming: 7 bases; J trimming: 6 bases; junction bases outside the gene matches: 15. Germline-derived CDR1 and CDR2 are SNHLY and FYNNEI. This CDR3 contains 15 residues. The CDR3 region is CASTPRTRSFLEQYF. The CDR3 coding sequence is TGTGCCAGCACTCCTAGGACTAGAAGTTTCCTCGAGCAGTACTTC.

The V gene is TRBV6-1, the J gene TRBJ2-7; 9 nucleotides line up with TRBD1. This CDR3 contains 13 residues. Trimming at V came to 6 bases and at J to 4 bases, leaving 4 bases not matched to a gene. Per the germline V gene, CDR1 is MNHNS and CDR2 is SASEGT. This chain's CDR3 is CASRGQGGYEQYF. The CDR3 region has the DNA TGTGCCAGCAGGGGACAGGGTGGTTACGAGCAGTACTTC.

DNA of the CDR3: TGTGCCAGCTTCAGGACAGGGGCCTCTGGAAACACCATATATTTT. It is translated as CASFRTGASGNTIYF. The V gene is TRBV6-2 or TRBV6-3, the J gene TRBJ1-3; 9 nucleotides align to TRBD1. Germline V lookup: CDR1 MNHEY, CDR2 SVGEGT. This CDR3 contains 15 residues. The J segment lost 0 bases and the V segment lost 8 bases, leaving 5 bases of the junction unmatched.

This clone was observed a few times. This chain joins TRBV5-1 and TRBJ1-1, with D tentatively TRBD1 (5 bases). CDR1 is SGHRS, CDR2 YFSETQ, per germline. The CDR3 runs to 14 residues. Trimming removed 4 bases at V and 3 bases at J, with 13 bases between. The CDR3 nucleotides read TGCGCCAGCAGCGAGACAGACTCATACACTGAAGCTTTCTTT. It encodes CASSETDSYTEAFF.

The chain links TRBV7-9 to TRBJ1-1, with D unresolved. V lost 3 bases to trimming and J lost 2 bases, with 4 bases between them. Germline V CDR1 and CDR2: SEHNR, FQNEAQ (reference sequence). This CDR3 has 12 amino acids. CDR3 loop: CASSFSNTEAFF. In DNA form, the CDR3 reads TGTGCCAGCAGCTTTAGTAACACTGAAGCTTTCTTT.

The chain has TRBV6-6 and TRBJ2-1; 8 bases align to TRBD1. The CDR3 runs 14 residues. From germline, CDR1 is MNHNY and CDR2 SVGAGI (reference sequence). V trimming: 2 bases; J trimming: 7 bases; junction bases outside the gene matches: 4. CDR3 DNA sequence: TGTGCCAGCAGTTACCGGGACAGGTTTAATGAGCAGTTCTTC. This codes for CASSYRDRFNEQFF.

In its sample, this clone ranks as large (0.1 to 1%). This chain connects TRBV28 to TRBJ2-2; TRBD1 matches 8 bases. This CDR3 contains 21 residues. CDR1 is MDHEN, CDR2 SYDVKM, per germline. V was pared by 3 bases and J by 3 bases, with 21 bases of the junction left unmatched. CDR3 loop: CASSFLSPAGGLEEDTGELFF. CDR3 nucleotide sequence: TGTGCCAGCAGTTTTTTATCTCCGGCAGGGGGCTTAGAGGAGGACACCGGGGAGCTGTTTTTT. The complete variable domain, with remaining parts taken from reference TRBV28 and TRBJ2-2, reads DVKVTQSSRYLVKRTGEKVFLECVQDMDHENMFWYRQDPGLGLRLIYFSYDVKMKEKGDIPEGYSVSREKKERFSLILESASTNQTSMYLCASSFLSPAGGLEEDTGELFFGEGSRLTVL.

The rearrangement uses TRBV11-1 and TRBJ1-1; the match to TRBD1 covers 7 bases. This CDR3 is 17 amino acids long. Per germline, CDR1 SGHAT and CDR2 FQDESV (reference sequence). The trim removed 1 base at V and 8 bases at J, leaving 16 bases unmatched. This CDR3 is CASSLGISGQFTEEAFF. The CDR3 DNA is TGTGCCAGCAGCTTAGGGATATCGGGACAGTTCACTGAAGAAGCTTTCTTT. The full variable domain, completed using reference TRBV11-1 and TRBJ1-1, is EAEVAQSPRYKITEKSQAVAFWCDPISGHATLYWYRQILGQGPELLVQFQDESVVDDSQLPKDRFSAERLKGVDSTLKIQPAELGDSAMYLCASSLGISGQFTEEAFFGQGTRLTVV.

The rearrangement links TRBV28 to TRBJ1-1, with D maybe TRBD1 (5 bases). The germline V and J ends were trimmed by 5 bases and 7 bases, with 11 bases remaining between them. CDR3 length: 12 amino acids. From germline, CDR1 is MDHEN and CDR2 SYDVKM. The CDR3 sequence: CASSPLGGEAFF. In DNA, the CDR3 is TGTGCCAGCAGTCCCCTCGGGGGTGAAGCTTTCTTT.

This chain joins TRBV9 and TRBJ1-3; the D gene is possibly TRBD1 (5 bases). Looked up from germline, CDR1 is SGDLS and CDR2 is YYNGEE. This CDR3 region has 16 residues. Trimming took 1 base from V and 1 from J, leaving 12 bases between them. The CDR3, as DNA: TGTGCCAGCAGCGTAACCGGGGGGAAGTCTGGAAACACCATATATTTT. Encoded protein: CASSVTGGKSGNTIYF.

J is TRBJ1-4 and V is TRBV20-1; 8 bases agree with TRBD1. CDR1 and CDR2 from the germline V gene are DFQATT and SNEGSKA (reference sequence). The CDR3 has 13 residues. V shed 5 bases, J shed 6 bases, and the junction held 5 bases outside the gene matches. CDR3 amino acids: CSARGQGYEKLFF. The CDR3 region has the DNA TGCAGTGCTCGTGGACAGGGATATGAAAAACTGTTTTTT.

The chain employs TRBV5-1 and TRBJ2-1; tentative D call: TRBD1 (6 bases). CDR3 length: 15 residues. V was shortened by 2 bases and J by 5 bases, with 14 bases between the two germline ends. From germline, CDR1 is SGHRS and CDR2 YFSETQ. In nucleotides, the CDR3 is TGCGCCAGCAGCTTCCAGGGGTTAGTTGACAATGAGCAGTTCTTC. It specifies CASSFQGLVDNEQFF.

The CDR3 protein is CASSQIRGINYEQYF. The CDR3 coding sequence is TGTGCCAGCAGTCAAATCAGGGGAATCAATTACGAGCAGTACTTC. The chain combines TRBV27 with TRBJ2-7; possibly TRBD1 for D (6 bases). Germline-derived CDR1 and CDR2 are MNHEY and SMNVEV (reference sequence). V lost 5 bases, J lost 4 bases, and 18 bases lay in between. The CDR3 has 15 residues.

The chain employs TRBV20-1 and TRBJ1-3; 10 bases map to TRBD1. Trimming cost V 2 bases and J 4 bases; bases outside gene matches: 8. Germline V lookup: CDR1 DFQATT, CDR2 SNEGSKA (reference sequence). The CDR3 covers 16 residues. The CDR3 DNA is TGCAGTGCTAGACGCACCGGGACAGGGGAGGGAAACACCATATATTTT. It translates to CSARRTGTGEGNTIYF.

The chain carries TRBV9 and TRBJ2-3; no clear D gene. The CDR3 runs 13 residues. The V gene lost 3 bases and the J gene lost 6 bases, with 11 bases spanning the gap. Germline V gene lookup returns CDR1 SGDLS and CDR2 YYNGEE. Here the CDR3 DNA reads TGTGCCAGCAGCGCTCCAGGTGGGGATACGCAGTATTTT. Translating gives CASSAPGGDTQYF. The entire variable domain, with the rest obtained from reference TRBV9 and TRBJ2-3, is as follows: DSGVTQTPKHLITATGQRVTLRCSPRSGDLSVYWYQQSLDQGLQFLIQYYNGEERAKGNILERFSAQQFPDLHSELNLSSLELGDSALYFCASSAPGGDTQYFGPGTRLTVL.

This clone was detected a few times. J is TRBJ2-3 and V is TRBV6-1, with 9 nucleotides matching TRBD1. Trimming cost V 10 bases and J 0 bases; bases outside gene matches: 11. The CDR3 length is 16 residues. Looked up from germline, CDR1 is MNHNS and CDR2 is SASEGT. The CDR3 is CATAMRGTGSTDTQYF. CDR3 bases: TGTGCCACCGCTATGAGGGGGACAGGGAGCACAGATACGCAGTATTTT.

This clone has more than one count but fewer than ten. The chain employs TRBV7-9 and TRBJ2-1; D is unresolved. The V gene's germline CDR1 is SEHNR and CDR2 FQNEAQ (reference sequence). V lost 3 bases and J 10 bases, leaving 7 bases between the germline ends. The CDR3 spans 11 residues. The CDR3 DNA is TGTGCCAGCAGCTTGGGCCCCGAGCAGTTCTTC. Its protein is CASSLGPEQFF.

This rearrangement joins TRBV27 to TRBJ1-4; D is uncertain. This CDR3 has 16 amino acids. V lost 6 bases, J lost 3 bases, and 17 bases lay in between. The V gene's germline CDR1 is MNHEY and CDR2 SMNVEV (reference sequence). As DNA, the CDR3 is TGTGCCAGCAGCGCGAGCGTGTGGGCCGCTAATGAAAAACTGTTTTTT. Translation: CASSASVWAANEKLFF.

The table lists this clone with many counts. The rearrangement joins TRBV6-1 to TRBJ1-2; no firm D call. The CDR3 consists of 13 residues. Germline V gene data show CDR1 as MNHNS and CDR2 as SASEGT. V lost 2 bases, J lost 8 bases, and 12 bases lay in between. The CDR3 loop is CASSELVMGGYTF. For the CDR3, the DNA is TGTGCCAGCAGTGAACTCGTTATGGGCGGCTACACCTTC.

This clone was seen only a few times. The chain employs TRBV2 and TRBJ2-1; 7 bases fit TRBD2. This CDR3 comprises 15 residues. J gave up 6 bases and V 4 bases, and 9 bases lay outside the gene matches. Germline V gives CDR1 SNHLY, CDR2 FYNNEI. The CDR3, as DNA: TGTGCCAGCAGTGTAGGGCTAGCGGTGATCAATGAGCAGTTCTTC. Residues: CASSVGLAVINEQFF.

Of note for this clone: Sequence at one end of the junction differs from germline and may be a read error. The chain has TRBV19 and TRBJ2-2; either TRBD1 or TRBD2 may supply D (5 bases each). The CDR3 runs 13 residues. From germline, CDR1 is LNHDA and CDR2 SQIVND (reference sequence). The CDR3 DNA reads TGTGCCAGTGACAGTTGGTACACCGGGGATCTGTTTTTT. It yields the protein CASDSWYTGDLFF.